This TCR beta chain was recovered during a study of blood T cell repertoires in COVID-19. As for the study in general: The United States, Italy and Spain supplied acute and convalescent COVID-19 samples. The analysed material was cDNA or gDNA that came from T cells, B-cell-depleted T cells, or PBMCs.

As processed by the authors: Estimated nucleated cell counts came from reference gene primer amplification. Sequenced by immunoSEQ multiplex PCR; TCRdb stores in-frame clones only, minus some. The DNA was the basis for D and trimming; V, J and clone size are from that table. This table has approximately 90,000 clones, about two thirds appearing once. The CDR3 spans 15 residues. Germline CDR1 and CDR2: MNHEY and SVGAGI. Trimming cost V 0 bases and J 5 bases, with 12 bases left between them. The clonotype originates from a woman older than 75 with acute or convalescent COVID-19. This chain links TRBV6-5 with TRBJ2-3; possible D gene TRBD2, 6 bases. Sequenced sample: peripheral blood. CDR3 sequence: CASSYSGRGIDTQYF. For the CDR3, the DNA is TGTGCCAGCAGTTACTCAGGGCGGGGTATAGATACGCAGTATTTT.